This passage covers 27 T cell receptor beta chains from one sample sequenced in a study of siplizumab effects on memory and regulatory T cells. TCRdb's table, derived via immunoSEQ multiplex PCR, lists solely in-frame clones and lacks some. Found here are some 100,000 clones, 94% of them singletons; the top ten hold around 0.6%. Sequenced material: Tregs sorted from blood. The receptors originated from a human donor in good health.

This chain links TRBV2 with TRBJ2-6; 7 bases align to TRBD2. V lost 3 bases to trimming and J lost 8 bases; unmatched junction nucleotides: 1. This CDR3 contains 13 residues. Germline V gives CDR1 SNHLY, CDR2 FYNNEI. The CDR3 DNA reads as TGTGCCAGCAGTGACAGCGGGACCAACGTCCTGACTTTC. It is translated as CASSDSGTNVLTF.

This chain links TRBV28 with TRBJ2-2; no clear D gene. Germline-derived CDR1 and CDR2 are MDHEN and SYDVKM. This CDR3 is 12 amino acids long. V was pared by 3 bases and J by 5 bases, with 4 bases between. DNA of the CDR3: TGTGCCAGCAGTTTGATGACCGGGGAGCTGTTTTTT. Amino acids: CASSLMTGELFF. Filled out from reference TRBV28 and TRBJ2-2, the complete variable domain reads DVKVTQSSRYLVKRTGEKVFLECVQDMDHENMFWYRQDPGLGLRLIYFSYDVKMKEKGDIPEGYSVSREKKERFSLILESASTNQTSMYLCASSLMTGELFFGEGSRLTVL.

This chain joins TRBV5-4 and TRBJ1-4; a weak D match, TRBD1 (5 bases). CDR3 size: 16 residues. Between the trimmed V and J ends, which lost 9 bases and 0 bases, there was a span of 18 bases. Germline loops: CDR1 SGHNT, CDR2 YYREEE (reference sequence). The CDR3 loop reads CATREGSAATNEKLFF. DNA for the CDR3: TGTGCCACCCGGGAGGGGAGCGCAGCAACTAATGAAAAACTGTTTTTT.

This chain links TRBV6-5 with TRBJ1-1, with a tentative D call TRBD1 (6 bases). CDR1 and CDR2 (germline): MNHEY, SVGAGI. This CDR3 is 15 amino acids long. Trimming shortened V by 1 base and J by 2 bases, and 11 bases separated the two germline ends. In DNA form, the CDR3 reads TGTGCCAGCAGTTACTTGGGGGCTCGAAACACTGAAGCTTTCTTT. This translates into CASSYLGARNTEAFF.

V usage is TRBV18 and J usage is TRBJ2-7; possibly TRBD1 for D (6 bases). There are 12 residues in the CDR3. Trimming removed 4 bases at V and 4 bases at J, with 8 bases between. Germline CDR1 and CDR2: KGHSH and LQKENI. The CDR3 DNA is TGTGCCAGCTCACAACAGGGTTACGAGCAGTACTTC. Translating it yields CASSQQGYEQYF. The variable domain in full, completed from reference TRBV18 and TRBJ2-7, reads NAGVMQNPRHLVRRRGQEARLRCSPMKGHSHVYWYRQLPEEGLKFMVYLQKENIIDESGMPKERFSAEFPKEGPSILRIQQVVRGDSAAYFCASSQQGYEQYFGPGTRLTVT.

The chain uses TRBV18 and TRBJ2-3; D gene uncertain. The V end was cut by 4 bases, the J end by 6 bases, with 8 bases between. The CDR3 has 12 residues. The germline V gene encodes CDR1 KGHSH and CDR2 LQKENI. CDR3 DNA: TGTGCCAGCTCACGGAGTTCGGATACGCAGTATTTT. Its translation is CASSRSSDTQYF.

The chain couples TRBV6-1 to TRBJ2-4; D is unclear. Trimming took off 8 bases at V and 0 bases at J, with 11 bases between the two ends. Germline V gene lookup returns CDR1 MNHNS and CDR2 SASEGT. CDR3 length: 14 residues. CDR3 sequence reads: CASLPDLAKNIQYF. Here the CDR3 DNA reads TGTGCCAGCCTTCCAGATTTAGCCAAAAACATTCAGTACTTC.

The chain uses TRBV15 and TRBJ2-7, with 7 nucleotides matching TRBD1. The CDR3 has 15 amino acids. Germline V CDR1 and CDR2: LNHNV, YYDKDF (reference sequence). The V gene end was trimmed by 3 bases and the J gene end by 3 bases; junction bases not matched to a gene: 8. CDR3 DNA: TGTGCCACCAGCAGCGAACGGGACAGATACTACGAGCAGTACTTC. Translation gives CATSSERDRYYEQYF.

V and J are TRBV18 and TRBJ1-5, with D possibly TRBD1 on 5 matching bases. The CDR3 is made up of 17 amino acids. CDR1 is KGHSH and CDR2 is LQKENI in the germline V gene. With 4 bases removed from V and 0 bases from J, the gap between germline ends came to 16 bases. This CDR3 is CASSQTMTVNSNQPQHF. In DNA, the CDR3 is TGTGCCAGCTCACAGACGATGACAGTAAATAGCAATCAGCCCCAGCATTTT.

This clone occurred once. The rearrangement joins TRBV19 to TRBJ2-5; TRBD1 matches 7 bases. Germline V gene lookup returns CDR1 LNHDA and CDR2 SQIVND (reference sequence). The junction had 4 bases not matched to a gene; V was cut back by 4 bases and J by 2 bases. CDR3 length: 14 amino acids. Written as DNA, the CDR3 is TGTGCCAGTAGTAGACAGGGACAGCAAGAGACCCAGTACTTC. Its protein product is CASSRQGQQETQYF.

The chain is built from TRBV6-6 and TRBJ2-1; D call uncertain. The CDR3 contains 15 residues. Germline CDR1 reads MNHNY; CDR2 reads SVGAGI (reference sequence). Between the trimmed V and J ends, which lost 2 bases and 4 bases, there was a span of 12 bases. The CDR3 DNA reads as TGTGCCAGCAGTTACAGGAGTCGGCTTTACAATGAGCAGTTCTTC. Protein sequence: CASSYRSRLYNEQFF.

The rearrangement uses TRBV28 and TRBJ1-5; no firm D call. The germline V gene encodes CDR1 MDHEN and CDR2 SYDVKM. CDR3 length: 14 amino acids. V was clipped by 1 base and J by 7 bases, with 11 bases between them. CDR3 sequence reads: CASSLSTLGQPQHF. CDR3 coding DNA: TGTGCCAGCAGTTTATCCACCCTCGGACAGCCCCAGCATTTT.

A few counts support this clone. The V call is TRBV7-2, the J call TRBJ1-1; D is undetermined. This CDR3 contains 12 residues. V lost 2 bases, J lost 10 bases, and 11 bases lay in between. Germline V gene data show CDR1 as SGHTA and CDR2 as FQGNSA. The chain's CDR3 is CASSLFGRTAFF. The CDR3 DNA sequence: TGTGCCAGCAGCTTATTCGGCAGGACAGCTTTCTTT.

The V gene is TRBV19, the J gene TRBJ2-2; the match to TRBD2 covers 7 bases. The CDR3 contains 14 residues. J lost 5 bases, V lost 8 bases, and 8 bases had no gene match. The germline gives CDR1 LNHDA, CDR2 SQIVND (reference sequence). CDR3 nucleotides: TGTGCCAGTGCTCACACGGGGGGAACCGGGGAGCTGTTTTTT. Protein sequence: CASAHTGGTGELFF.

The CDR3 region has the DNA TGTGCCAGCAGCTACCAAACAGGTAGCGGGAGGGGCGAGCAGTACTTC. This sequence encodes CASSYQTGSGRGEQYF. The chain uses TRBV2 and TRBJ2-7; 11 bases are shared with TRBD2. Germline-derived CDR1 and CDR2 are SNHLY and FYNNEI. J gave up 6 bases and V 6 bases, and 13 bases lay outside the gene matches. The CDR3 length is 16 residues.

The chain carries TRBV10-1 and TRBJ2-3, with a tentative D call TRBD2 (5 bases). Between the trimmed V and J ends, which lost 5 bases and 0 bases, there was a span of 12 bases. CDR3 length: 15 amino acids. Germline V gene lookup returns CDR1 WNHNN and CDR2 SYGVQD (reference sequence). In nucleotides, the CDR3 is TGCGCCAGCAGTAGGAGCGGTTCTAGCACAGATACGCAGTATTTT. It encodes CASSRSGSSTDTQYF.

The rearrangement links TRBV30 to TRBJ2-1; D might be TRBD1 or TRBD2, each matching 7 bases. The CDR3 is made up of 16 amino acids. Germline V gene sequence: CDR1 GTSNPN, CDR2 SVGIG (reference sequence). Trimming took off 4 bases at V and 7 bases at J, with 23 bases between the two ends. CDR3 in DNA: TGTGCCTGGAACAGGGGTTGGGGGAGGGGTAGAAATGAGCAGTTCTTC. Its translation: CAWNRGWGRGRNEQFF.

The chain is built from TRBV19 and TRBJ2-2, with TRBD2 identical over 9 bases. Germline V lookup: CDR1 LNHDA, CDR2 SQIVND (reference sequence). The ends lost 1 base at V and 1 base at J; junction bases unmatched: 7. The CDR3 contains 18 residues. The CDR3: CASSIGSGSFRNTGELFF. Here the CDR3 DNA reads TGTGCCAGTAGTATAGGTAGCGGGAGTTTTAGGAACACCGGGGAGCTGTTTTTT.

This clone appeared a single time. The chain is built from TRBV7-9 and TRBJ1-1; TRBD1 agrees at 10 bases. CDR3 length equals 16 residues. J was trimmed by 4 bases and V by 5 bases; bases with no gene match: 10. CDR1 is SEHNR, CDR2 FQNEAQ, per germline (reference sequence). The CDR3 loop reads CASSVRWGQGFTEAFF. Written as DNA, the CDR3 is TGTGCCAGCAGCGTACGATGGGGACAGGGGTTCACTGAAGCTTTCTTT.

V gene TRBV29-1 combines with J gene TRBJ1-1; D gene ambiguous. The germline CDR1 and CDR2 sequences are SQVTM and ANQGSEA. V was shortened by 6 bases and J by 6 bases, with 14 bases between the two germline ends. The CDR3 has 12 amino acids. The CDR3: CSVAFLESEAFF. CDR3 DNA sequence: TGCAGCGTGGCGTTTCTGGAGTCTGAAGCTTTCTTT.

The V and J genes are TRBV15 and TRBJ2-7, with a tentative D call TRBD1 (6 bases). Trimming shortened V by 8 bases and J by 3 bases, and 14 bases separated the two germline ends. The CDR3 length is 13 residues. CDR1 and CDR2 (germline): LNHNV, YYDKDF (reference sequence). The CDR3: CATATGTIYEQYF. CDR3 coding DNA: TGTGCCACCGCCACCGGGACAATCTACGAGCAGTACTTC.

CDR3 in amino acids: CASSLDRQTNEQFF. CDR3 DNA sequence: TGTGCCAGCAGCTTAGATCGGCAGACTAATGAGCAGTTCTTC. The chain couples TRBV11-2 to TRBJ2-1, with D hard to call. Trimming took off 0 bases at V and 7 bases at J, with 10 bases between the two ends. This CDR3 is 14 amino acids long. Germline V CDR1 and CDR2: SGHAT, FQNNGV.

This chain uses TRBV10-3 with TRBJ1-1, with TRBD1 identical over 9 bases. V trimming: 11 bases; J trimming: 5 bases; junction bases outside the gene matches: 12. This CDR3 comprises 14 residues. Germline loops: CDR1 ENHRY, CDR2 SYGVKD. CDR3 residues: CAVAPGTGLTEAFF. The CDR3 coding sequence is TGTGCCGTAGCCCCTGGGACAGGGTTAACTGAAGCTTTCTTT.

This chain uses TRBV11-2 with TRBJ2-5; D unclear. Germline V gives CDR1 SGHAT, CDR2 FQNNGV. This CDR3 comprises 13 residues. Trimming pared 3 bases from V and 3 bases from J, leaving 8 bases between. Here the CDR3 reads CASSLGIKETQYF. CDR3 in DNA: TGTGCCAGCAGCTTGGGGATTAAAGAGACCCAGTACTTC.

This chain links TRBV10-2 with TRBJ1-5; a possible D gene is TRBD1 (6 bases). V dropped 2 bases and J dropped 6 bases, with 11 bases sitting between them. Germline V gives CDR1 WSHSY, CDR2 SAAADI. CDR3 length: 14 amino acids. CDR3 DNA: TGCGCCAGCAGTGAGGACAGGTTATTTCAGCCCCAGCATTTT. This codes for CASSEDRLFQPQHF.

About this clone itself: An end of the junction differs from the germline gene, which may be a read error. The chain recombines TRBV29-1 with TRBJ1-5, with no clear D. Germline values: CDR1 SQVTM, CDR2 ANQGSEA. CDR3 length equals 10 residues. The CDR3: CSVLDQAQHF. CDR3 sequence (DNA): TGCAGCGTCCTGGATCAGGCCCAGCATTTT.

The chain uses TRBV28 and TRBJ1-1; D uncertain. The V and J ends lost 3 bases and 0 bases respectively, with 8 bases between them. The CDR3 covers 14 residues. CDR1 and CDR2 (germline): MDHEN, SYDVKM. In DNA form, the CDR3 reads TGTGCCAGCAGTTTGAAGTACCTGAACACTGAAGCTTTCTTT. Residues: CASSLKYLNTEAFF.